This TCR beta chain came from a study of OX40 agonist ivuxolimab in advanced cancers. Study details: Patients were treated with intravenous ivuxolimab, dosed at 0.01 to 10 mg/kg and infused every 2 weeks.

Germline V lookup: CDR1 MNHEY, CDR2 SMNVEV (reference sequence). V gave up 5 bases and J gave up 3 bases, with 17 bases separating them. The CDR3 covers 15 residues. This clone was detected once. Libraries were prepared by immunoSEQ multiplex PCR; TCRdb keeps only in-frame clonotypes and omits some of them. The sample lists some 32,000 clones, 65% to 85% occurring once. The TCR comes from an adult with an advanced solid tumor such as melanoma, head and neck, liver or kidney cancer. The rearrangement uses TRBV27 and TRBJ2-7; D might be TRBD2 (5 bases). The material was CD4+ or CD8+ T cells sorted from blood, obtained in a trial of the OX40 agonist ivuxolimab. CDR3 sequence: CASSPTGIPSYEQYF. The CDR3 DNA sequence: TGTGCCAGCAGTCCTACCGGGATCCCCAGCTACGAGCAGTACTTC.